This is a list of T cell receptor beta chains from one sample in a study of OX40 agonist ivuxolimab in advanced cancers. Profiling relied on immunoSEQ multiplex PCR, and the TCRdb table lists in-frame clones only, not all of them. Among roughly 80,000 clones, just under 90% were seen once, and the ten largest hold more than 2.5%. Here the sequenced sample was CD4+ or CD8+ T cells sorted from blood, taken in a trial of the OX40 agonist ivuxolimab. Receptors originate from an adult with an advanced solid tumor such as melanoma, head and neck, liver or kidney cancer. CDR3s include the opening cysteine and the closing phenylalanine or tryptophan. Fields, in order: V gene, J gene, D gene, clone size, CDR3 DNA, CDR3 protein. D genes are given only for firm matches. Clone size, where shown, is once, few, many, or a class for clones that have expanded.

>TRBV2|TRBJ1-1|NA|NA
TGTGCCAGCAGTGAAGGGGCAGGATCTTCGAACACTGAAGCTTTCTTT
CASSEGAGSSNTEAFF
>TRBV10-3|TRBJ1-2|TRBD1|NA
TGTGCCATCAGGCCGGGACAGGAGATTAACTATGGCTACACCTTC
CAIRPGQEINYGYTF
>TRBV6-5|TRBJ2-7|NA|NA
TGTGCCAGCAGTTACCGTGGGAAGGAGCAGTACTTC
CASSYRGKEQYF
>TRBV25-1|TRBJ1-2|NA|NA
TGTGCCAGCACTATGGGGGGTGGCTACACCTTC
CASTMGGGYTF
>TRBV6-6|TRBJ1-1|NA|once
TGTGCCAGCAGTTTACGGTTGGGGCGCGGAACTGAAGCTTTCTTT
CASSLRLGRGTEAFF
>TRBV7-9|TRBJ1-1|NA|NA
TGTGCCAGCAGCTACGGGACAACGAACACTGAAGCTTTCTTT
CASSYGTTNTEAFF
>TRBV20-1|TRBJ2-2|NA|NA
TGCAGCATTGAGCCCTACGGGGAGCTGTTTTTT
CSIEPYGELFF
>TRBV11-2|TRBJ2-7|NA|NA
TGTGCCAGCAGCTTAGATTGGGGGTCCCCGGGGGAGCAGTACTTC
CASSLDWGSPGEQYF
>TRBV10-3|TRBJ2-7|TRBD1|NA
TGTGCCATCAGCGGGACAGGGGGAATCGAGCAGTACTTC
CAISGTGGIEQYF
>TRBV20-1|TRBJ2-7|TRBD2|NA
TGCAGTGGGGGGGGAGGGTACGAGCAGTACTTC
CSGGGGYEQYF
>TRBV18|TRBJ1-1|TRBD1|NA
TGTGCCAGCTCACCGAGAACGGGACAGGAAGGGAGTGAAGCTTTCTTT
CASSPRTGQEGSEAFF
>TRBV5-1|TRBJ1-1|NA|NA
TGCGCCAGCAGCCTCGGGGCTGGGTACTACACTGAAGCTTTCTTT
CASSLGAGYYTEAFF
>TRBV5-1|TRBJ1-5|TRBD1|NA
TGCGCCAGCAGCTTGGACGGACAGGGGAGTATTCAGCCCCAGCATTTT
CASSLDGQGSIQPQHF
>TRBV6-1|TRBJ1-2|NA|NA
TGTGCCTGTAACCGGGACGGCCCTAACTATGGCTACACCTTC
CACNRDGPNYGYTF
>TRBV30|TRBJ1-5|NA|NA
TGTGCCTGGAGTGTACAGCTGGGTTACGGACAGCCCCAGCATTTT
CAWSVQLGYGQPQHF
>TRBV21-1|TRBJ2-5|NA|NA
TGTGCCAGCAGCGCTCGCACCGGGACTAGCGGGGGACCCTGGGAGACCCAGTACTTC
CASSARTGTSGGPWETQYF
>TRBV5-8|TRBJ1-6|NA|NA
TGTGCCAGCAGCTTGAGCGGGGCTAATTCACCCCTCCACTTT
CASSLSGANSPLHF
>TRBV2|TRBJ2-4|NA|NA
TGTGCCAGCAGTCTCCTGACCGGGACGAGGGCCAAAAACATTCAGTACTTC
CASSLLTGTRAKNIQYF
>TRBV28|TRBJ1-1|TRBD1|NA
TGTGCCAGCAGTTTCTCGACAGGGGGGTACACTGAAGCTTTCTTT
CASSFSTGGYTEAFF
>TRBV4-2|TRBJ2-3|TRBD2|NA
TGTGCCAGCAGCCAAGGGGCTAGCGGGAGAGGGAGCACAGATACGCAGTATTTT
CASSQGASGRGSTDTQYF
>TRBV2|TRBJ1-6|NA|NA
TGTGCCAGCAGTCCCCGCGGGACCCTACATAATTCACCCCTCCACTTT
CASSPRGTLHNSPLHF
>TRBV7-2|TRBJ2-1|TRBD2|NA
TGTGCCAGCAGCCTAGCGGGAGGGTTCTACAATGAGCAGTTCTTC
CASSLAGGFYNEQFF
>TRBV18|TRBJ2-5|TRBD2|NA
TGTGCCAGCTCGCCTAGCGGGAGGGCTCTCCAAGAGACCCAGTACTTC
CASSPSGRALQETQYF
>TRBV29-1|TRBJ2-1|TRBD2|NA
TGCGCGAAAGGTAGCGGGAGCTCCTACAATGAGCAGTTCTTC
CAKGSGSSYNEQFF
>TRBV15|TRBJ2-3|TRBD2|NA
TGTGCCACCAGCAGAGATAGCCCATCCGGGCGGGAGAACACAGATACGCAGTATTTT
CATSRDSPSGRENTDTQYF
>TRBV7-2|TRBJ1-4|TRBD1|once
TGTGCCAGCAGTCTTATTCTCCTCCGGGACAGGGGAGATGAAAAACTGTTTTTT
CASSLILLRDRGDEKLFF
>TRBV5-1|TRBJ1-5|NA|NA
TGCGCCAGCAGCTCCGGCCTGGGGGAAAGTGACAATCAGCCCCAGCATTTT
CASSSGLGESDNQPQHF
>TRBV28|TRBJ1-1|NA|few
TGTGCCAGCAGTTTAGGGAACACTGAAGCTTTCTTT
CASSLGNTEAFF
>TRBV10-3|TRBJ1-3|NA|once
TGTGCCTCGGGAGGAAACTCTGGAAACACCATATATTTT
CASGGNSGNTIYF
>TRBV18|TRBJ1-1|TRBD1|NA
TGTGCCAGCTCACCGAATTCGGGACAGACGGTCACTGAAGCTTTCTTT
CASSPNSGQTVTEAFF
>TRBV6-6|TRBJ2-1|TRBD2|NA
TGTGCCAGCAGTTACCTTCTAGCGGGGAAACGCAATGAGCAGTTCTTC
CASSYLLAGKRNEQFF
>TRBV5-1|TRBJ2-1|NA|once
TGCGCCAGCAGCTTGACGGGGATCTCCTACAATGAGCAGTTCTTC
CASSLTGISYNEQFF
>TRBV5-1|TRBJ1-1|NA|NA
TGCGCCAGCACGGTCGGGGACGGAGCTGAAGCTTTCTTT
CASTVGDGAEAFF
>TRBV5-8|TRBJ1-1|NA|NA
TGTGCCAGCAGCTTGGTCAGGGACACTGAAGCTTTCTTT
CASSLVRDTEAFF
>TRBV27|TRBJ1-2|TRBD1|NA
TGTGCCAGCAGTGCACACCCGACAGGGGGCCGGGGCTACACCTTC
CASSAHPTGGRGYTF
>TRBV18|TRBJ1-5|NA|NA
TGTGCCAGCTCACCCGGTACAGAGAATCAGCCCCAGCATTTT
CASSPGTENQPQHF
>TRBV27|TRBJ2-2|TRBD1|NA
TGTGCCAGCAGTTCGACAGGGCGGAACACCGGGGAGCTGTTTTTT
CASSSTGRNTGELFF
>TRBV27|TRBJ1-5|NA|NA
TGTGCCAGCAGTTCAGAGGGCAATCAGCCCCAGCATTTT
CASSSEGNQPQHF
>TRBV2|TRBJ2-1|NA|NA
TGTGCCAGCAGTGCCCTGGGCGGCCACTACAATGAGCAGTTCTTC
CASSALGGHYNEQFF
>TRBV5-1|TRBJ2-5|NA|NA
TGCGCCAGCAGGGCCCAGGCTGGCGGGGAAGAGACCCAGTACTTC
CASRAQAGGEETQYF
>TRBV6-6|TRBJ1-5|NA|NA
TGTGCCAGCACTCAAACTACCGGGGGGACCCATCAGCCCCAGCATTTT
CASTQTTGGTHQPQHF
>TRBV19|TRBJ1-6|TRBD1|NA
TGTGCCAGTAGTACGCAGGGGGATTCACCCCTCCACTTT
CASSTQGDSPLHF